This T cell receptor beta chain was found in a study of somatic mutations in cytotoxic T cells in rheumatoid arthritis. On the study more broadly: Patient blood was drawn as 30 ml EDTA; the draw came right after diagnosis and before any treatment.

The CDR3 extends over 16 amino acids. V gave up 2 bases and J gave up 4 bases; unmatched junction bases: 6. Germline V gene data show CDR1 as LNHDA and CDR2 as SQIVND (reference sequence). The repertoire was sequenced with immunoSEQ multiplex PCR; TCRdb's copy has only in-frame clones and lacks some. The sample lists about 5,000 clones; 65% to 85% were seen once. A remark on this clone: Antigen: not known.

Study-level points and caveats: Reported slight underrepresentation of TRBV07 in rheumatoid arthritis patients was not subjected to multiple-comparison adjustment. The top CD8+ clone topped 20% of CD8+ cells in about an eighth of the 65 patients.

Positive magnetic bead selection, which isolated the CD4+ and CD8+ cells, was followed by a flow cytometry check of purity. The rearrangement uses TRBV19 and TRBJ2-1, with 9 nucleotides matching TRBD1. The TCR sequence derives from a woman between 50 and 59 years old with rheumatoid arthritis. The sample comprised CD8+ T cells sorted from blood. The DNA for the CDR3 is TGTGCCAGTAGTATAAGGGGACAGGGTGTTTACAATGAGCAGTTCTTC. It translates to CASSIRGQGVYNEQFF.